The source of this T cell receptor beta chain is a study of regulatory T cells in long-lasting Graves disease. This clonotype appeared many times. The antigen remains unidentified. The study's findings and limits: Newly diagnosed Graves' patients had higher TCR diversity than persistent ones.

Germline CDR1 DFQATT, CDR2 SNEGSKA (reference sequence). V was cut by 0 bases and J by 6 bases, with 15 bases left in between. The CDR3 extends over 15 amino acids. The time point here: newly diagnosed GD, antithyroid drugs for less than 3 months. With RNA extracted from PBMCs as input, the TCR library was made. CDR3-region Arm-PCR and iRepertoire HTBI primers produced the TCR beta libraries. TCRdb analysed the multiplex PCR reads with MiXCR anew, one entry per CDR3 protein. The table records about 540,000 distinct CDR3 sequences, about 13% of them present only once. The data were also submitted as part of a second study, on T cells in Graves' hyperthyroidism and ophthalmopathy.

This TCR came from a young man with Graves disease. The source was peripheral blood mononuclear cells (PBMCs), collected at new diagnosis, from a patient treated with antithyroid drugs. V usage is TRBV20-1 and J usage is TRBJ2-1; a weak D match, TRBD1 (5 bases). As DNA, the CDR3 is TGCAGTGCTAGAGATCCTAAGCAGGGAAGCAATGAGCAGTTCTTC. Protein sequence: CSARDPKQGSNEQFF.